Here is one TCR beta chain with its context. This entry comes from a study of T cell responses to AZD1222 COVID-19 vaccine. Measured with immunoSEQ multiplex PCR; TCRdb has only the in-frame clones, and not every one. Of approximately 180,000 clones listed, 85% to 90% were seen once; the top ten hold about 6.1%. Trimming took off 5 bases at V and 0 bases at J, with 13 bases between the two ends. The CDR3 length is 16 residues. Germline V CDR1 and CDR2: SEHNR, FQNEAQ (reference sequence). The J gene is TRBJ1-4, the V gene TRBV7-9; D is uncertain. Sequenced material: peripheral blood, taken on day 0 of AZD1222 vaccination. This TCR came from an adult in good health. The CDR3 is CASSRPRAATNEKLFF. The CDR3 region has the DNA TGTGCCAGCAGCCGCCCCCGTGCCGCAACTAATGAAAAACTGTTTTTT.